These T cell receptor beta chains were read from a single sample in a study of blood T cell repertoires in COVID-19. Libraries were prepared by immunoSEQ multiplex PCR; TCRdb keeps only in-frame clonotypes and omits some of them. The sample includes about 55,000 clones, roughly 90% seen only once; the top ten take 3.5% to 4%. Sequencing was carried out using peripheral blood. The receptors originated from a man between 40 and 49 years old with COVID-19, enrolled during active disease. The CDR3 runs from the conserved cysteine through the conserved F or W. A D gene is named only where the DNA matches it firmly. For some rows the clone size is stated as once, few or many, or as a class when expanded; others skip it.

DNA: TGTGCCAGCAGGGTCGGGAGGAGCTCCTACAATGAGCAGTTCTTC
CDR3: CASRVGRSSYNEQFF
size: -
V: TRBV7-9
J: TRBJ2-1
D: TRBD2

DNA: TGTGCCAGCAGCCCCCCCGGGGGGCGCTGGGCTTTCTTT
CDR3: CASSPPGGRWAFF
size: -
V: TRBV14
J: TRBJ1-1
D: -

DNA: TGCGCCAGCACCGACAGGGGGCTCGGGGAGCTGTTTTTT
CDR3: CASTDRGLGELFF
size: -
V: TRBV5-1
J: TRBJ2-2
D: TRBD1

DNA: TGCGCCAGCAGCACCCGTCCAGACAGGCCCGGTGATGAGCAGTTCTTC
CDR3: CASSTRPDRPGDEQFF
size: -
V: TRBV5-1
J: TRBJ2-1
D: -

DNA: TGTGCCAGCAGCCTTCGGACTAGCGGGAGGGCCCCCGGGGAGCTGTTTTTT
CDR3: CASSLRTSGRAPGELFF
size: -
V: TRBV5-6
J: TRBJ2-2
D: TRBD2

DNA: TGTGCCAGCTGTCCACAGGGGGCGGGAAACGAGCAGTACTTC
CDR3: CASCPQGAGNEQYF
size: -
V: TRBV2
J: TRBJ2-7
D: TRBD1

DNA: TGTGCCAGCAGCTTGGTACAGGGGGCATACGAGCAGTACTTC
CDR3: CASSLVQGAYEQYF
size: -
V: TRBV5-5
J: TRBJ2-7
D: TRBD1

DNA: TGTGCCAGCAGTTACGACAGAAGGACCGGGGAGCTGTTTTTT
CDR3: CASSYDRRTGELFF
size: few
V: TRBV6-5
J: TRBJ2-2
D: -

DNA: TGTGCCAGCAGCTTAGAAGGTAGCATAAGTGGAAAACTGTTTTTT
CDR3: CASSLEGSISGKLFF
size: -
V: TRBV11-2
J: TRBJ1-4
D: -

DNA: TGCACCAGCAGCCACCGGGACTGTGTCTCACCCCTCCACTTT
CDR3: CTSSHRDCVSPLHF
size: few
V: TRBV1
J: TRBJ1-6
D: -

DNA: TGTGCCAGTAACCCCGGGAGGGGATACACTGAAGCTTTCTTT
CDR3: CASNPGRGYTEAFF
size: -
V: TRBV19
J: TRBJ1-1
D: -

DNA: TGTGCCACAGGGACTTCAGCAACGGAGACCCAGTACTTC
CDR3: CATGTSATETQYF
size: -
V: TRBV24-1
J: TRBJ2-5
D: -

DNA: TGTGCCAGCAGTTTTCCGGGACACGCGAGCCAAGAGACCCAGTACTTC
CDR3: CASSFPGHASQETQYF
size: -
V: TRBV5-8
J: TRBJ2-5
D: -

DNA: TGCGCCAGCAGCTATCGACAGGGACAATCTAATGAAAAACTGTTTTTT
CDR3: CASSYRQGQSNEKLFF
size: -
V: TRBV5-1
J: TRBJ1-4
D: TRBD1

DNA: TGTGCCAGCGAGCGAAACATTCAGTACTTC
CDR3: CASERNIQYF
size: -
V: TRBV6-5
J: TRBJ2-4
D: -

DNA: TGTGCCAGCAGGCCCGCAGGGGGAAACACCATATATTTT
CDR3: CASRPAGGNTIYF
size: -
V: TRBV12-3/TRBV12-4
J: TRBJ1-3
D: -

DNA: TGTGCCAGCAGCCATCTAGCGGGAAGGGCAGATACGCAGTATTTT
CDR3: CASSHLAGRADTQYF
size: -
V: TRBV11-2
J: TRBJ2-3
D: TRBD2

DNA: TGTGCCTGGAGTCGACAGGGGGTGAACACTGAAGCTTTCTTT
CDR3: CAWSRQGVNTEAFF
size: -
V: TRBV30
J: TRBJ1-1
D: TRBD1

DNA: TGTGCCAGCTCACCCCTAGGACTAGCGGGATTCACAGATACGCAGTATTTT
CDR3: CASSPLGLAGFTDTQYF
size: -
V: TRBV18
J: TRBJ2-3
D: TRBD2

DNA: TGTGCCAGCAGTGATGCCAGACTAGCGGGAGTCTCCGGGGAGCTGTTTTTT
CDR3: CASSDARLAGVSGELFF
size: few
V: TRBV25-1
J: TRBJ2-2
D: TRBD2

DNA: TGTGCCAGCAGTCAATCTATGGCAGGCTCAAGGGGCTACACCTTC
CDR3: CASSQSMAGSRGYTF
size: -
V: TRBV6-6
J: TRBJ1-2
D: -

DNA: TGTGCCAGCTTCTCCGGCGGGATTGCCACCGGGGAGCTGTTTTTT
CDR3: CASFSGGIATGELFF
size: few
V: TRBV6-5
J: TRBJ2-2
D: -

DNA: TGTGCCAGCAGTCCAACCGCGACAGGGGGCCGCTTCGAGCAGTACTTC
CDR3: CASSPTATGGRFEQYF
size: -
V: TRBV27
J: TRBJ2-7
D: TRBD1

DNA: TGTGCCAGCAGCCCAGGGGACAGGGAGGACGGTCAGCCCCAGCATTTT
CDR3: CASSPGDREDGQPQHF
size: -
V: TRBV5-8
J: TRBJ1-5
D: TRBD1

DNA: TGTGCCAGCAGCTTAGGCACAGACCCACGATCTGAAAAACTGTTTTTT
CDR3: CASSLGTDPRSEKLFF
size: -
V: TRBV11-3
J: TRBJ1-4
D: -

DNA: TGTGCCAGCAGTACGCCAACTCGACAGGATGCGGGGGGGAAACTGTTTTTT
CDR3: CASSTPTRQDAGGKLFF
size: -
V: TRBV28
J: TRBJ1-4
D: -

DNA: TGCAGCGTTTCTGGACTAGCGGGGTACAATGAGCAGTTCTTC
CDR3: CSVSGLAGYNEQFF
size: once
V: TRBV29-1
J: TRBJ2-1
D: TRBD2

DNA: TGTGCCAGCAGCCGGACTAGCGAAAACGAGCAGTACTTC
CDR3: CASSRTSENEQYF
size: -
V: TRBV5-4
J: TRBJ2-7
D: TRBD2

DNA: TGTGCCAGCAGCCAAGAGACTAGCGGGAGGAGCTCCTACAATGAGCAGTTCTTC
CDR3: CASSQETSGRSSYNEQFF
size: -
V: TRBV4-2
J: TRBJ2-1
D: TRBD2

DNA: TGCGCCAGCAGGTCCAGTGGGACAAAAATGTACGAGCAGTACTTC
CDR3: CASRSSGTKMYEQYF
size: -
V: TRBV5-1
J: TRBJ2-7
D: -

DNA: TGTGCCAGCAGCTTGGCCGACAGGGGGGAGGCCGGGGAGCTGTTTTTT
CDR3: CASSLADRGEAGELFF
size: -
V: TRBV5-6
J: TRBJ2-2
D: TRBD1

DNA: TGTGCCAGCAGTGCTTTACCGGGACTAGCGAGCTACGAGCAGTACTTC
CDR3: CASSALPGLASYEQYF
size: -
V: TRBV6-1
J: TRBJ2-7
D: TRBD2

DNA: TGTGCCAGCAGCTTATACAGGGTCCCTGATGGCTACACCTTC
CDR3: CASSLYRVPDGYTF
size: -
V: TRBV11-2
J: TRBJ1-2
D: -

DNA: TGCGCCAGCGCTGTCAAGCGGGAGGGTGAGCAGTTCTTC
CDR3: CASAVKREGEQFF
size: -
V: TRBV10-1
J: TRBJ2-1
D: TRBD2

DNA: TGCGCCAGCAGCTTCGCGGTAGCGGGAGGCCCACCAGCTATCTACAATGAGCAGTTCTTC
CDR3: CASSFAVAGGPPAIYNEQFF
size: -
V: TRBV5-1
J: TRBJ2-1
D: TRBD2

DNA: TGTGCCACCAGTGATTCTGTTCTTAACTATGGCTACACCTTC
CDR3: CATSDSVLNYGYTF
size: -
V: TRBV24-1
J: TRBJ1-2
D: -

DNA: TGTGCCAGCAGCCAAGAGGGACAGGGAGGGACTGAAGCTTTCTTT
CDR3: CASSQEGQGGTEAFF
size: -
V: TRBV4-2
J: TRBJ1-1
D: TRBD1

DNA: TGTGCCAGCAGTTACCCGGCGGGGGGGGCGGGTGAGCAGTTCTTC
CDR3: CASSYPAGGAGEQFF
size: -
V: TRBV6-6
J: TRBJ2-1
D: TRBD2

DNA: TGCAGCGCTCCGGACAGGGGGCATAGCAATCAGCCCCAGCATTTT
CDR3: CSAPDRGHSNQPQHF
size: -
V: TRBV29-1
J: TRBJ1-5
D: TRBD1

DNA: TGTGCCAGCAGCTTGGCCCAGGGTAACACCATATATTTT
CDR3: CASSLAQGNTIYF
size: -
V: TRBV5-5
J: TRBJ1-3
D: -

DNA: TGTGCCAGCAGAGAAGAGCGGGGGGGGACCTACGAGCAGTACTTC
CDR3: CASREERGGTYEQYF
size: -
V: TRBV6-6
J: TRBJ2-7
D: TRBD2

DNA: TGTGCCTGGAGTCCGCAGTCGGGAGTAAACACCATATATTTT
CDR3: CAWSPQSGVNTIYF
size: -
V: TRBV30
J: TRBJ1-3
D: -

DNA: TGTGCCAGCAGCCTCACGGCGGGGAACACTGAAGCTTTCTTT
CDR3: CASSLTAGNTEAFF
size: -
V: TRBV11-2
J: TRBJ1-1
D: -

DNA: TGTGCCAGTAGTATGGGCAGAGGAACTAGCGGGAACAATGAGCAGTTCTTC
CDR3: CASSMGRGTSGNNEQFF
size: -
V: TRBV19
J: TRBJ2-1
D: TRBD2

DNA: TGCGCCAGCAAGGGGGACAGGGTCGCAGATACGCAGTATTTT
CDR3: CASKGDRVADTQYF
size: -
V: TRBV10-2
J: TRBJ2-3
D: TRBD1

DNA: TGTGCCAGTAGTCACTCGGGCTATGGCTACACCTTC
CDR3: CASSHSGYGYTF
size: -
V: TRBV19
J: TRBJ1-2
D: -

DNA: TGTGCCAGCAGCCCACGACTAGCGATGGAGCAGTACTTC
CDR3: CASSPRLAMEQYF
size: -
V: TRBV7-2
J: TRBJ2-7
D: TRBD2

DNA: TGTGCCAGCAGTTTATCGGCAGGAATTTTTAACACTGAAGCTTTCTTT
CDR3: CASSLSAGIFNTEAFF
size: -
V: TRBV27
J: TRBJ1-1
D: -

DNA: TGTGCCAGCAGCTTTTACACGGGGGCGCAGTATTTT
CDR3: CASSFYTGAQYF
size: -
V: TRBV11-3
J: TRBJ2-3
D: -

DNA: TGTGCCTGGAATCGGGGACTCAATCAGCCCCAGCATTTT
CDR3: CAWNRGLNQPQHF
size: -
V: TRBV30
J: TRBJ1-5
D: -